This T cell receptor (beta chain) came from a study of T-cell reconstitution after alpha-beta-depleted transplantation in children (dated by TCRdb to the mid-2010s). As for the study more broadly: T-cell immune reconstitution after TCRalphabeta/CD19-depleted allogeneic hematopoietic cell transplantation in children was quantitatively tracked in the study by means of TCR repertoire profiling.

For this chain, trimming is 10 bases at the V end and 1 base at the J end, and the number of junction bases without a gene match is 6. Looking up the germline V gene yields CDR1 ENHRY and CDR2 SYGVKD. Including cysteine and phenylalanine, the CDR3 has 15 amino acids. CDR3 DNA only is kept here, 45 bases in frame from base 1. For this clonotype: The target of this receptor is not known. One base away there is no much larger clone; base qualities are not given.

Library preparation used PCR. The instrument given in TCRdb is Illumina HiSeq 2500. Molecular barcoding was employed in the preparation of TCR libraries, with unique molecular identifiers being used to normalize TCRbeta repertoire quantification. TCRdb cleaned the public reads at Q25 with fastp, built clones with MiXCR and kept in-frame beta chains. Each CDR3 protein appears once, grouped with its most common genes and DNA. In this sample the table shows 500,000 to 600,000 distinct CDR3 sequences, around 17% of which occur a single time. Of the sample, roughly 3.3% falls within the top ten clones. This sequence uses TRBV10-3 and TRBJ2-1, with TRBD2 identical over 11 junction bases. The receptor comes from a human donor who donated a stem cell graft to a child with acute lymphoblastic leukemia. Sequenced here: PBMCs from the stem cell graft donor, sampled from the stem cell graft. CDR3 protein: CASAGTSGSYNEQFF. The nucleotides read TGTGCCAGCGCCGGGACTAGCGGATCCTACAATGAGCAGTTCTTC.